A single sample is the source of the 24 T cell receptor beta chains below, sequenced in a study of early T cells in non-severe SARS-CoV-2 infection. TCRdb independently ran MiXCR on the 5' RACE reads; one entry per CDR3 protein. In the table there are 35,000 to 45,000 distinct CDR3 sequences, almost 6% of which are singletons. The sequenced sample was whole blood. The receptors stem from an adult who was a healthcare worker with PCR-confirmed SARS-CoV-2 infection or an uninfected control (not recorded which).

This clonotype was observed a handful of times. One junction end disagrees with the germline gene, perhaps due to a read error. CDR3 sequence reads: CVSRPGQGPYEQYF. The CDR3 nucleotides read TGTGTCAGCAGGCCGGGACAGGGGCCCTACGAGCAGTACTTC. The chain links TRBV6-6 to TRBJ2-7, with TRBD1 matching over 10 bases. Germline V gives CDR1 MNHNY, CDR2 SVGAGI (reference sequence). The CDR3 consists of 14 residues.

This clonotype was seen many times. This sequence joins TRBV18 and TRBJ2-7, with 9 bases identical to TRBD1. In germline, CDR1 is KGHSH, CDR2 LQKENI. Trimming took 4 bases from V and 3 from J; bases not matched to a gene: 7. The CDR3 is 15 amino acids. The CDR3 loop is CASSQKTGGGYEQYF. The DNA of the CDR3 is TGTGCCAGCTCACAAAAGACAGGGGGAGGCTACGAGCAGTACTTC. Together with reference TRBV18 and TRBJ2-7, the CDR3 gives the full variable domain: NAGVMQNPRHLVRRRGQEARLRCSPMKGHSHVYWYRQLPEEGLKFMVYLQKENIIDESGMPKERFSAEFPKEGPSILRIQQVVRGDSAAYFCASSQKTGGGYEQYFGPGTRLTVT.

This clonotype has at least ten counts. The V and J genes are TRBV7-8 and TRBJ2-1, with D possibly called TRBD1 or TRBD2 (5 bases each). The CDR3 runs 12 residues. Trimming pared 2 bases from V and 10 bases from J, leaving 9 bases between. Germline V CDR1 and CDR2: SGHVS, FQNEAQ. As DNA, the CDR3 is TGTGCCAGCAGCTTAATGTGGGGGGAGCAGTTCTTC. Its translation: CASSLMWGEQFF.

The table lists this clonotype with a few counts. This rearrangement joins TRBV6-5 to TRBJ2-7; D possibly corresponds to TRBD2 (7 bases). The CDR3 covers 14 residues. Per germline, CDR1 MNHEY and CDR2 SVGAGI. The ends were cut back, 4 bases at V and 2 bases at J, with 12 bases in the middle. The CDR3 nucleotides read TGTGCCAGCAGTTTTTTGGGGGGGCCCTACGAGCAGTACTTC. It encodes CASSFLGGPYEQYF.

This clonotype was seen ten or more times. The genes are TRBV2 and TRBJ1-5; no clear D gene. The CDR3 totals 13 residues. With 7 bases removed from V and 0 bases from J, the gap between germline ends came to 7 bases. CDR1 and CDR2 (germline): SNHLY, FYNNEI. CDR3 protein: CASMDYSNQPQHF. The CDR3 nucleotides read TGTGCCAGCATGGACTATAGCAATCAGCCCCAGCATTTT.

This clonotype has at least ten counts. This sequence joins TRBV5-1 and TRBJ1-1; D ambiguous. Trimming removed 4 bases from V and 3 bases from J, with 13 bases in between. The germline CDR1 and CDR2 sequences are SGHRS and YFSETQ. There are 14 residues in the CDR3. CDR3 sequence: CASSPRISDTEAFF. CDR3 nucleotide sequence: TGCGCCAGCAGCCCTCGCATTTCCGACACTGAAGCTTTCTTT.

This clonotype was seen ten or more times. V gene TRBV28 combines with J gene TRBJ1-5, with 8 bases that match TRBD1. Per the germline V gene, CDR1 is MDHEN and CDR2 is SYDVKM. The CDR3 has 15 residues. With V trimmed by 5 bases and J by 3 bases, 6 bases remained unmatched. CDR3 nucleotide sequence: TGTGCCAGCAGTCCAAGGACAGGGAACAATCAGCCCCAGCATTTT. Translating gives CASSPRTGNNQPQHF. Supplemented by reference TRBV28 and TRBJ1-5, the full variable domain reads DVKVTQSSRYLVKRTGEKVFLECVQDMDHENMFWYRQDPGLGLRLIYFSYDVKMKEKGDIPEGYSVSREKKERFSLILESASTNQTSMYLCASSPRTGNNQPQHFGDGTRLSIL.

This sequence joins TRBV7-2 and TRBJ1-3; 7 bases align to TRBD1. Trimming cost V 1 base and J 0 bases; bases outside gene matches: 6. Germline V gives CDR1 SGHTA, CDR2 FQGNSA. The length of the CDR3 is 17 residues. The CDR3, as DNA: TGTGCCAGCAGCTTAGGCCTTGGGACAGCCTCTGGAAACACCATATATTTT. Protein product: CASSLGLGTASGNTIYF.

This clonotype was observed many times. The V gene is TRBV6-5, the J gene TRBJ1-2, with D unresolved. Trimming pared 7 bases from V and 8 bases from J, leaving 20 bases between. This CDR3 is 14 amino acids long. The germline gives CDR1 MNHEY, CDR2 SVGAGI. CDR3 DNA: TGTGCCAGCACTCCTCAATCCGGAGTGGGCGGCTACACCTTC. This codes for CASTPQSGVGGYTF.

This clonotype was detected many times. The V gene is TRBV16, the J gene TRBJ2-7; D remains ambiguous. Per the germline V gene, CDR1 is KGHSY and CDR2 is FQNENV. V lost 0 bases to trimming and J lost 2 bases, with 8 bases between them. This CDR3 comprises 14 residues. The CDR3 region has the DNA TGTGCCAGCAGCCAATCTGGTCAGACCTACGAGCAGTACTTC. This translates into CASSQSGQTYEQYF.

In its sample, this clonotype was seen many times. This chain joins TRBV7-2 and TRBJ2-3; 9 nucleotides match TRBD1. The CDR3 spans 16 residues. The germline V gene has CDR1 SGHTA and CDR2 FQGNSA. With V trimmed by 3 bases and J by 3 bases, 7 bases remained unmatched. CDR3 coding DNA: TGTGCCAGCAGCTTCTCCGGGACAGGGATAACAGATACGCAGTATTTT. It codes for CASSFSGTGITDTQYF.

There are many counts of this clonotype. V usage is TRBV7-9 and J usage is TRBJ2-3, with no clear D. V gave up 5 bases and J gave up 8 bases, with 23 bases separating them. The germline V gene has CDR1 SEHNR and CDR2 FQNEAQ (reference sequence). This CDR3 region has 16 residues. CDR3 DNA: TGTGCCAGCAGCCAAGGCTCCAGGCCCCACCTGGCTACGCAGTATTTT. Its protein is CASSQGSRPHLATQYF.

CDR3 protein: CASRGPHTDTQYF. CDR3 nucleotide sequence: TGTGCCAGCAGAGGGCCCCACACAGATACGCAGTATTTT. The chain joins TRBV13 to TRBJ2-3, with D unresolved. The CDR3 extends over 13 amino acids. Germline V gene sequence: CDR1 PRHDT, CDR2 FYEKMQ (reference sequence). V dropped 6 bases and J dropped 2 bases, with 9 bases sitting between them. Complete variable domain (other parts from reference TRBV13 and TRBJ2-3): AAGVIQSPRHLIKEKRETATLKCYPIPRHDTVYWYQQGPGQDPQFLISFYEKMQSDKGSIPDRFSAQQFSDYHSELNMSSLELGDSALYFCASRGPHTDTQYFGPGTRLTVL.

The sample holds many counts of this clonotype. The CDR3 loop is CASRRTTDTQYF. Here the CDR3 DNA reads TGTGCCAGCCGAAGGACCACAGATACGCAGTATTTT. This chain joins TRBV6-1 and TRBJ2-3; no reliable D call. Germline CDR1 reads MNHNS; CDR2 reads SASEGT. This CDR3 contains 12 residues. The V end lost 8 bases, the J end lost 2 bases, and 8 bases lay between the germline ends.

The chain employs TRBV6-6 and TRBJ2-1; 9 bases map to TRBD1. CDR1 is MNHNY, CDR2 SVGAGI, per germline (reference sequence). J lost 8 bases, V lost 4 bases, and 12 bases had no gene match. The CDR3 spans 16 residues. The CDR3 nucleotides read TGTGCCAGCAGTTTGTTGGAAAGGACAGGGGTAGATGAGCAGTTCTTC. This gives the protein CASSLLERTGVDEQFF.

This clonotype was seen many times. The V and J genes are TRBV9 and TRBJ1-6, with D possibly matching TRBD1 (5 bases). Germline V CDR1 and CDR2: SGDLS, YYNGEE. This CDR3 comprises 16 residues. Trimming pared 4 bases from V and 8 bases from J, leaving 19 bases between. The CDR3 reads CASSPSPGTKDSPLHF. The CDR3 nucleotides read TGTGCCAGCAGCCCCTCACCCGGGACTAAGGATTCACCCCTCCACTTT. Full variable domain (rest looked up from reference TRBV9 and TRBJ1-6): DSGVTQTPKHLITATGQRVTLRCSPRSGDLSVYWYQQSLDQGLQFLIQYYNGEERAKGNILERFSAQQFPDLHSELNLSSLELGDSALYFCASSPSPGTKDSPLHFGNGTRLTVT.

This clonotype showed up many times. The genes are TRBV11-2 and TRBJ2-2, with no clear D. In germline, CDR1 is SGHAT, CDR2 FQNNGV. The CDR3 totals 15 residues. V gave up 2 bases and J gave up 6 bases, with 13 bases separating them. The chain's CDR3 is CASSLKPAPAGELFF. As DNA, the CDR3 is TGTGCCAGCAGCTTAAAACCAGCGCCAGCCGGGGAGCTGTTTTTT. The full variable domain, in which reference TRBV11-2 and TRBJ2-2 provide the parts outside the CDR3, is EAGVAQSPRYKIIEKRQSVAFWCNPISGHATLYWYQQILGQGPKLLIQFQNNGVVDDSQLPKDRFSAERLKGVDSTLKIQPAKLEDSAVYLCASSLKPAPAGELFFGEGSRLTVL.

The V and J genes are TRBV30 and TRBJ1-5; D is ambiguous. This CDR3 spans 14 amino acids. From germline, CDR1 is GTSNPN and CDR2 SVGIG (reference sequence). V dropped 3 bases and J dropped 11 bases, with 20 bases sitting between them. The CDR3 DNA follows: TGTGCCTGGAGGCGACTCTACAAAAGACAAGCCCAGCATTTT. Translation: CAWRRLYKRQAQHF.

This clonotype was seen ten or more times. The chain has TRBV2 and TRBJ1-2; 10 bases are a match to TRBD1. With 6 bases clipped from V and 5 bases from J, the junction kept 9 bases outside the gene matches. Looked up from germline, CDR1 is SNHLY and CDR2 is FYNNEI. This CDR3 contains 15 residues. The CDR3 here is CASRQGQGIGYGYTF. Written as DNA, the CDR3 is TGTGCCAGCAGGCAGGGACAGGGGATAGGATATGGCTACACCTTC.

This clonotype was detected many times. The chain couples TRBV29-1 to TRBJ1-2; weak D call: TRBD1 (6 bases). Germline V gene lookup returns CDR1 SQVTM and CDR2 ANQGSEA. This CDR3 has 14 residues. The ends were cut back, 7 bases at V and 2 bases at J, with 17 bases in the middle. CDR3 sequence reads: CSARTGPLNYGYTF. The CDR3, as DNA: TGCAGCGCCCGAACAGGGCCACTAAACTATGGCTACACCTTC.

This clonotype was observed many times. This sequence joins TRBV7-3 and TRBJ2-3, with 10 bases lining up with TRBD2. CDR1 is SGHTA and CDR2 is FQGTGA in the germline V gene. With V trimmed by 5 bases and J by 3 bases, 5 bases remained unmatched. The CDR3 has 15 residues. Here the CDR3 reads CASSQAGGSTDTQYF. In DNA form, the CDR3 reads TGTGCCAGCAGCCAAGCGGGGGGGTCTACAGATACGCAGTATTTT.

The genes are TRBV29-1 and TRBJ2-7; 8 positions agree with TRBD1. CDR1 and CDR2 from the germline V gene are SQVTM and ANQGSEA. The CDR3 is 14 residues long. Losses at the gene ends were 3 bases for V and 4 bases for J; bases not matched to a gene: 8. CDR3 in amino acids: CSVEAGTGLYEQYF. CDR3 sequence (DNA): TGCAGCGTTGAGGCCGGGACAGGATTATACGAGCAGTACTTC.

Many counts were recorded for this clonotype. The chain links TRBV30 to TRBJ1-5; 7 bases match TRBD1. This CDR3 spans 15 amino acids. Germline assignment: CDR1 GTSNPN and CDR2 SVGIG (reference sequence). V gave up 4 bases and J gave up 1 base; unmatched junction bases: 7. The DNA for the CDR3 is TGTGCCTGGATTGTAGACAGGGTCAGCAATCAGCCCCAGCATTTT. This encodes CAWIVDRVSNQPQHF. The whole variable domain, remainder taken from reference TRBV30 and TRBJ1-5, is SQTIHQWPATLVQPVGSPLSLECTVEGTSNPNLYWYRQAAGRGLQLLFYSVGIGQISSEVPQNLSASRPQDRQFILSSKKLLLSDSGFYLCAWIVDRVSNQPQHFGDGTRLSIL.

This clonotype was observed many times. The chain has TRBV6-2 or TRBV6-3 and TRBJ2-1; D not certain. V gave up 6 bases and J gave up 10 bases, with 13 bases separating them. Germline values: CDR1 MNHEY, CDR2 SVGEGT. The length of the CDR3 is 12 residues. This chain's CDR3 is CASRISVGEQFF. The CDR3 bases are TGTGCCAGCAGGATAAGTGTAGGGGAGCAGTTCTTC.